This T cell receptor beta chain emerged from a study of Graves' ophthalmopathy and Graves' hyperthyroidism. The CDR3 sequence is 14 residues long. V dropped 6 bases and J dropped 1 base, with 12 bases sitting between them. CDR1 and CDR2 (germline): MRHNA, SNTAGT. The table lists this clonotype with many counts. Its specificity is unknown. Findings of the study overall: Ophthalmopathy versus stable hyperthyroidism: 13-signature model gave less than 90% sensitivity, 75% to 82% specificity. Blood also contained most of the expanded thyroid clonotypes above 0.001 frequency. With about 71% sensitivity and over 72% specificity, the model predicted ophthalmopathy progression.

RNA served as the template for amplifying TCR beta CDR3 regions. Second-round multiplex PCR came after a first-round RT-PCR that employed HTBI primers. A single record per CDR3 protein comes from TCRdb applying MiXCR to the multiplex PCR reads. In the table there are 680,000 or so distinct CDR3 sequences, approximately 21% of which are singletons. Enrollment excluded any patients with other autoimmune diseases, uncontrolled infections, pregnancy or lactation. The sample was peripheral blood. This TCR was recovered from a woman aged 18 to 35 with stable Graves' hyperthyroidism. Some clones in this sample may be carry-over from other donors' samples. The chain joins TRBV6-4 to TRBJ1-1, with D maybe TRBD1 (5 bases). CDR3 amino acids: CASSYRRGNTEAFF. For the CDR3, the DNA is TGTGCCAGCAGCTACAGGAGGGGGAACACTGAAGCTTTCTTT.